These T cell receptor beta chains were read from a single sample in a study of cytomegalovirus exposure and HLA in healthy donors. Assay: immunoSEQ multiplex PCR; the TCRdb copy retains only in-frame clones and omits some. The sample gives 150,000 to 200,000 clones, approximately 79% of which show up once; over 11% is in the top ten. The sequenced sample consisted of PBMCs. These receptors all stem from a man in his fifties or sixties in good health and CMV-seropositive. CDR3s include the opening cysteine and the closing phenylalanine or tryptophan. The D gene is left open where the match is weak. For some rows the clone size is stated as once, few or many, or as a class when expanded; others skip it.

j_gene: TRBJ1-4
d_gene: NA
abundance: NA
v_gene: TRBV6-5
CDR3aa: CASSYSGALMYEKLFF
CDR3nt: TGTGCCAGCAGTTACTCTGGGGCCTTGATGTATGAAAAACTGTTTTTT

j_gene: TRBJ1-1
d_gene: NA
abundance: few
v_gene: TRBV18
CDR3aa: CASSPQTGLNTEAFF
CDR3nt: TGTGCCAGCTCACCACAAACAGGGTTGAACACTGAAGCTTTCTTT

j_gene: TRBJ1-4
d_gene: TRBD1
abundance: NA
v_gene: TRBV9
CDR3aa: CASSTSGGRTNEKLFF
CDR3nt: TGTGCCAGCAGCACCTCAGGGGGCAGAACTAATGAAAAACTGTTTTTT

j_gene: TRBJ2-2
d_gene: NA
abundance: NA
v_gene: TRBV14
CDR3aa: CASSAVGRTGELFF
CDR3nt: TGTGCCAGCAGCGCAGTTGGCCGAACCGGGGAGCTGTTTTTT

j_gene: TRBJ1-1
d_gene: TRBD1
abundance: NA
v_gene: TRBV7-3
CDR3aa: CASSLGGPGQVAPTEAFF
CDR3nt: TGTGCCAGCAGCTTAGGCGGCCCGGGACAGGTGGCACCGACTGAAGCTTTCTTT

j_gene: TRBJ2-7
d_gene: NA
abundance: NA
v_gene: TRBV9
CDR3aa: CASSSQGASYEQYF
CDR3nt: TGTGCCAGCAGCTCACAGGGCGCCTCCTACGAGCAGTACTTC

j_gene: TRBJ1-6
d_gene: NA
abundance: NA
v_gene: TRBV28
CDR3aa: CASSSVRGPDNSPLHF
CDR3nt: TGTGCCAGCAGTTCCGTCAGGGGCCCAGATAATTCACCCCTCCACTTT

j_gene: TRBJ1-5
d_gene: TRBD1
abundance: NA
v_gene: TRBV7-2
CDR3aa: CASSYRTGDSNQPQHF
CDR3nt: TGTGCCAGCAGCTACCGGACAGGAGATAGCAATCAGCCCCAGCATTTT

j_gene: TRBJ1-5
d_gene: NA
abundance: NA
v_gene: TRBV5-5
CDR3aa: CASSLVAGYQPQHF
CDR3nt: TGTGCCAGCAGCTTGGTCGCGGGCTATCAGCCCCAGCATTTT

j_gene: TRBJ2-7
d_gene: TRBD1
abundance: NA
v_gene: TRBV5-1
CDR3aa: CASSPDPGTGAYEQYF
CDR3nt: TGCGCCAGCAGCCCAGATCCCGGGACAGGGGCCTACGAGCAGTACTTC

j_gene: TRBJ2-6
d_gene: TRBD2
abundance: once
v_gene: TRBV5-4
CDR3aa: CASSLGSPRGGFGANVLTF
CDR3nt: TGTGCCAGCAGCTTGGGAAGTCCCCGGGGGGGCTTTGGGGCCAACGTCCTGACTTTC

j_gene: TRBJ1-1
d_gene: TRBD1
abundance: NA
v_gene: TRBV29-1
CDR3aa: CSVEDRGREYTEAFF
CDR3nt: TGCAGCGTTGAGGACAGGGGGCGAGAGTACACTGAAGCTTTCTTT

j_gene: TRBJ2-1
d_gene: TRBD2
abundance: NA
v_gene: TRBV28
CDR3aa: CATTRLALSYNEQFF
CDR3nt: TGTGCCACCACGAGACTAGCCCTATCCTACAATGAGCAGTTCTTC

j_gene: TRBJ2-3
d_gene: NA
abundance: NA
v_gene: TRBV6-5
CDR3aa: CATIKQGGTDTQYF
CDR3nt: TGTGCCACTATCAAACAAGGAGGCACAGATACGCAGTATTTT

j_gene: TRBJ1-3
d_gene: NA
abundance: NA
v_gene: TRBV7-9
CDR3aa: CASSSPTGSGNTIYF
CDR3nt: TGTGCCAGCAGCTCGCCTACAGGTTCCGGAAACACCATATATTTT

j_gene: TRBJ2-1
d_gene: NA
abundance: NA
v_gene: TRBV5-1
CDR3aa: CASSLDLGSYNEQFF
CDR3nt: TGCGCCAGCAGCTTGGACCTCGGCTCCTACAATGAGCAGTTCTTC

j_gene: TRBJ1-6
d_gene: TRBD1
abundance: NA
v_gene: TRBV5-1
CDR3aa: CASSRDRPESPLHF
CDR3nt: TGCGCCAGCAGCCGGGACAGGCCAGAGTCACCCCTCCACTTT

j_gene: TRBJ1-6
d_gene: NA
abundance: NA
v_gene: TRBV10-3
CDR3aa: CAISDSRGNSPLHF
CDR3nt: TGTGCCATCAGCGACTCCCGGGGGAATTCACCCCTCCACTTT

j_gene: TRBJ2-1
d_gene: NA
abundance: NA
v_gene: TRBV16
CDR3aa: CASSQSGSYNEQFF
CDR3nt: TGTGCCAGCAGCCAATCTGGCAGTTACAATGAGCAGTTCTTC

j_gene: TRBJ2-5
d_gene: NA
abundance: once
v_gene: TRBV7-6
CDR3aa: CASSPVYQETQYF
CDR3nt: TGTGCCAGCAGTCCGGTGTACCAAGAGACCCAGTACTTC

j_gene: TRBJ1-4
d_gene: NA
abundance: NA
v_gene: TRBV19
CDR3aa: CASSTRSTNEKLFF
CDR3nt: TGTGCCAGTAGTACCAGATCAACTAATGAAAAACTGTTTTTT

j_gene: TRBJ1-5
d_gene: TRBD1
abundance: NA
v_gene: TRBV7-2
CDR3aa: CASSIGTGAGNQPQHF
CDR3nt: TGTGCCAGCAGCATCGGGACAGGGGCAGGGAATCAGCCCCAGCATTTT

j_gene: TRBJ1-2
d_gene: NA
abundance: NA
v_gene: TRBV4-1
CDR3aa: CASSQGVGRELVYGYTF
CDR3nt: TGCGCCAGCAGCCAAGGCGTCGGCCGGGAATTGGTGTATGGCTACACCTTC

j_gene: TRBJ2-3
d_gene: NA
abundance: NA
v_gene: TRBV5-6
CDR3aa: CASSVTDTDTQYF
CDR3nt: TGTGCCAGCAGCGTAACAGACACAGATACGCAGTATTTT

j_gene: TRBJ1-2
d_gene: NA
abundance: once
v_gene: TRBV28
CDR3aa: CASAGAGNYGYTF
CDR3nt: TGTGCCAGCGCGGGGGCCGGTAACTATGGCTACACCTTC

j_gene: TRBJ2-1
d_gene: NA
abundance: NA
v_gene: TRBV28
CDR3aa: CASWAFTGYEQFF
CDR3nt: TGTGCCAGCTGGGCGTTCACGGGATATGAGCAGTTCTTC

j_gene: TRBJ2-7
d_gene: TRBD1
abundance: NA
v_gene: TRBV5-1
CDR3aa: CASSYPGQGYEQYF
CDR3nt: TGCGCCAGCAGCTACCCGGGACAGGGCTACGAGCAGTACTTC

j_gene: TRBJ1-4
d_gene: NA
abundance: NA
v_gene: TRBV28
CDR3aa: CASSFRQVNEKLFF
CDR3nt: TGTGCCAGCAGTTTTAGACAGGTTAATGAAAAACTGTTTTTT